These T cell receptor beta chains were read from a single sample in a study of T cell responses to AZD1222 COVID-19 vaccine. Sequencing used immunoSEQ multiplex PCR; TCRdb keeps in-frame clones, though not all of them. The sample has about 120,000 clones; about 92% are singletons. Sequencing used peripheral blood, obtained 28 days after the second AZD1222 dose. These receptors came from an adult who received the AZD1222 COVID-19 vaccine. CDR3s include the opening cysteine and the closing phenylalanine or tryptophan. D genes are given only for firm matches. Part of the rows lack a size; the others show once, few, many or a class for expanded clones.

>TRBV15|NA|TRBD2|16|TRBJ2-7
TGTGCCACCAGCCCTCGGGGCGGGGGACCCTCCTACGAGCAGTACTTC
CATSPRGGGPSYEQYF
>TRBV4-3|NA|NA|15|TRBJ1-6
TGCGCCAGCAGCCAAGATCTTAGCACTAATTCACCCCTCCACTTT
CASSQDLSTNSPLHF
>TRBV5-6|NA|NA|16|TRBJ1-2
TGTGCCAGCAGCGAAGGGGTAATTAGGGCTAACTATGGCTACACCTTC
CASSEGVIRANYGYTF
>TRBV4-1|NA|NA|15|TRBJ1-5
TGCGCCAGCACCCCGGGGGTTTGGAGCAATCAGCCCCAGCATTTT
CASTPGVWSNQPQHF
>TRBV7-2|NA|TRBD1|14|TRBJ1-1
TGTGCCAGCAGCCCCTACACAGGGGACACTGAAGCTTTCTTT
CASSPYTGDTEAFF
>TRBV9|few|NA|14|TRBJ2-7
TGTGCCAGCAGCGTAGCCCCACAGGGTTACGAGCAGTACTTC
CASSVAPQGYEQYF
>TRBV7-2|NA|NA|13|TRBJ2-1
TGTGCCAGCAGCCTCACCCGAGGGGGTGAGCAGTTCTTC
CASSLTRGGEQFF
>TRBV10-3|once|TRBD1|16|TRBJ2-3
TGTGCCATCAGTGAGCCCGGGACAGCAGGCACAGATACGCAGTATTTT
CAISEPGTAGTDTQYF
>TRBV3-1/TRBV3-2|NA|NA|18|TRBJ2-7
TGTGCCAGCAGCCAAGTCTTTAGCGGCATATCTTTAAACTACGAGCAGTACTTC
CASSQVFSGISLNYEQYF
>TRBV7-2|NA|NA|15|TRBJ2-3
TGTGCCAGCAGCCAGACGGCAGGGCGCACAGATACGCAGTATTTT
CASSQTAGRTDTQYF
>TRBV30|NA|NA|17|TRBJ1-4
TGTGCCTGGAGTAACGCCCCCGGAGCCCCAACTAATGAAAAACTGTTTTTT
CAWSNAPGAPTNEKLFF
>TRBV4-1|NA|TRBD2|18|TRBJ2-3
TGCGCCAGCAGCCAAAGTAGCGCCACGGGGGGGCCAAAAGATACGCAGTATTTT
CASSQSSATGGPKDTQYF
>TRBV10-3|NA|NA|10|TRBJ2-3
TGTGCCGTGGGTACAGATACGCAGTATTTT
CAVGTDTQYF